Given below is one T cell receptor beta chain in context. Its antigen remains unknown. As to time point: week 47, end of study. All doses held 300 ug of mutant IDH1 20-mer peptide, with topical imiquimod. The sample comes from a study of a mutant IDH1 vaccine in newly diagnosed glioma. The CDR3 is made up of 12 amino acids. V was clipped by 0 bases and J by 6 bases, with 6 bases between them. Looked up from germline, CDR1 is MNHEY and CDR2 is SVGAGI. Here immunoSEQ multiplex PCR was the method, and the copy in TCRdb shows in-frame clones only, minus some. The sample has approximately 58,000 clones, around 83% seen once; the top ten hold about 3.8%.

Source: PBMCs, taken from a glioma patient whose treatment included an IDH1 peptide vaccine. The chain employs TRBV6-5 and TRBJ2-7; no clear D. This TCR was sampled from a man aged 25-45 years with glioma. As DNA, the CDR3 is TGTGCCAGCAGTTACTCGAGAACCGAGCAGTACTTC. This codes for CASSYSRTEQYF.